Reported below is one TCR beta chain. This clone was counted a single time. No antigen is known for it. One base away there is no much larger clone; base qualities are not given. The protocol used for the library was the immunoSEQ multiplex PCR assay. The multiplex PCR relied on a mix of 60 forward primers for TCR Vbeta segments and 13 reverse primers for TCR Jbeta segments. Amplification of the CDR3 region of rearranged TCR beta genes was performed with a multiplex PCR assay on genomic DNA. Amplified TCR beta libraries were sequenced as 87-base-pair reads on the Illumina HiSeq System. From the authors' description of their analysis: A later analysis tallied tens of millions of unique TCR beta chains across the 666 repertoires, and around 9.9 million of those chains were shared by two or more donors. Raw reads were error-corrected and collapsed into unique sequences by a nearest-neighbor algorithm in which closely related sequences were merged to remove PCR and sequencing errors. To assign V, D and J gene segments, CDR3 sequences were aligned to IMGT reference sequences. Each retained sequence needed at least a six-nucleotide match to both a V gene segment and a J gene segment. A rearrangement counted as productive if the CDR3 had no stop codons and remained in frame with V and J, and every other rearrangement counted as non-productive. CDR3 was defined according to IMGT convention as the region running from the second conserved V-encoded cysteine to the conserved J-encoded phenylalanine. The earlier analysis of around 640 of the donors excluded sequences that lacked an unambiguous match to a single V gene segment. In an earlier analysis of approximately 590 of the donors, V segments were called functional above 56.7% productive rearrangements and were called segregating when the between-donor standard deviation exceeded 5%. A statistical classification framework was built to diagnose cytomegalovirus status from the catalog of TCR beta chain sequences. In a later analysis, V and J genes were assigned by comparing TCR nucleotide sequences against IMGT/GENE-DB human TR gene sequences. In a later analysis, CDR3 sequences and most-parsimonious VDJ recombination scenarios were assigned using the TCRdist pipeline. In a later analysis, every TCR beta chain was defined by the combination of its CDR3 amino acid sequence and its V-gene family, and reads without a unique V-gene family were dropped. To address suspected cross-contamination and a sequencing artifact, a later analysis removed around 590 highly shared, low-generation-probability nucleotide sequences. A later analysis calculated a clonal expansion index for each public chain from normalized within-repertoire ranks of inferred template counts. In a later analysis, generation probabilities were computed using a VDJ recombination model fitted to out-of-frame rearrangements, and the results were checked against IGoR. In a later analysis, TCR-TCR, TCR-HLA and TCR-CMV co-occurrence was scored with hypergeometric tests, and a repertoire-size bias correction was applied to TCR pairs. In a later analysis, false discovery rates were estimated by permuting HLA or CMV assignments 20 times. In a later analysis, co-occurring TCRs were grouped using DBSCAN, with TCRdist sequence similarity added in when clustering inside HLA-allele-positive subsets. Repertoires with fewer than 30,000 or more than 120,000 public chains were left out of co-occurrence clustering, as were a handful of repertoires with anomalous nucleotide sharing. TCRdb obtained this table from immuneACCESS and retained in-frame rearrangements with V and J assigned. These tables miss some clones; where compared with another copy, unresolved V genes account for less than half of the shortfall, and the remainder is unexplained. The DNA was the basis for D and trimming; V, J and clone size are from that table. In this sample the table shows a few hundred thousand clones, 80% to 95% of which occur a single time. The ten largest clones represent 1.5% to 2% of the sample.

The cohort consisted of fewer than 700 healthy bone marrow donors. At the time of sampling, all cohort members were nominally healthy, though unrecorded immune exposures were likely present. The donor was CMV seronegative and belonged to the group of 352 seronegative cohort members. A peripheral blood sample was provided by each donor, and peripheral blood mononuclear cells were used for TCR beta sequencing. The Qiagen DNeasy Blood Extraction Kit was used to extract genomic DNA from the blood cell samples. V is pared back by 7 bases and J by 3 bases, with 16 bases lying between the germline termini. CDR1 and CDR2, looked up from the germline V gene, are MNHEY and SVGAGI. The CDR3 has 14 amino acids, counting the end cysteine and phenylalanine. The only DNA kept is the CDR3, 42 bases in frame from the first base. This sample was taken from a study of cytomegalovirus exposure and HLA in healthy donors (dated by TCRdb to about 2017). Regarding the study in general: An earlier analysis of fewer than 750 of the donors reported 250 to 350 Gb of sequence data and 90 million to 120 million unique TCR beta sequences obtained from around 190 million T cells. Across 300 to 400 genotyped donors of the cohort, an average of about 200,000 unique TCR beta nucleotide sequences per donor were sequenced, and around 19% of those sequences were non-productive. Genome-wide SNP genotypes for about 65% of the 666 donors were used in a later genetic analysis, which treated that subset as a discovery cohort. The study aimed to test whether cataloging public T cell receptors could reveal signatures of past pathogen exposure. Every repertoire in the discovery cohort had been generated on one and the same sequencing platform. Besides the first cohort of 500 to 700 subjects, a separate validation cohort made up of 120 different subjects was used. To study patterns of TCR occurrence, a later analysis re-analyzed previously published TCR beta repertoires from several hundred donors and added high-resolution HLA genotyping. Four to six DR-DQ haplotypes were handled as single units for association and clustering, since linkage in the cohort was strong. The number of donors typed differed by locus, with roughly 629-640 for A, B, C, DRB1 and DQB1, around 560 for DQA1, 606 for DPA1, and around 430 for DPB1. To decide whether each TCR beta V gene segment behaved as functional or pseudogenic, an earlier analysis of fewer than 750 of the donors relied on high-throughput TCR beta sequencing. An early release that covered more than 550 HLA-typed donors contained around 300 gigabases of sequencing data and roughly 84 million unique TCR sequences. Donor age, sex, ethnicity and CMV serostatus were compiled alongside the repertoire data. HLA typing included class I and class II loci at four-digit resolution. Rather than drawing on any new phenotypic data, the later analysis identified candidate immune exposures from TCR beta sequences and the way those sequences occurred across donors. The study combined high-throughput TCR immunosequencing, statistical association of individual TCRs with disease status, and machine learning to predict cytomegalovirus infection status. Of the roughly 430 genotyped donors, roughly 85% fell in the genetic ancestry cluster associated with self-reported Caucasian donors. The study profiled the T cell repertoires of hundreds of subjects by immunosequencing and related them to cytomegalovirus serostatus.

Broader findings and caveats from the paper: This cohort had only TCR beta chains sequenced, and the lack of alpha or paired-chain data limited which features could be detected. According to a later analysis, parvovirus B19, influenza, CMV and Epstein-Barr virus appeared linked to several top co-occurrence clusters. In a later analysis, TCR association rates were found to vary across HLA loci, with the most associated TCRs seen for DRB1 alleles and the fewest for HLA-C alleles. V-gene and J-gene trimming of TCR beta chains was associated with a missense DCLRE1C variant in a later genetic analysis, and the association was replicated in an independent cohort. A total of roughly 160 TCR beta chains were listed by the study as associated with cytomegalovirus. Compared with equally common non-associated chains, HLA-associated TCR beta chains in a later analysis were more clonally expanded and had lower generation probabilities. In a later analysis, most CMV-associated TCR beta chains were found to appear HLA-restricted, with HLA associations seemingly driven largely by CMV exposure. For the cohort, immune exposure information was limited to CMV serostatus. A few of the identified cytomegalovirus-associated TCR beta chains were confirmed in vitro to be specific for cytomegalovirus antigens. According to a later genetic analysis, donors in an Asian-associated ancestry cluster had fewer N-insertions in productive TCRs than the roughly 700-donor mean. Cytomegalovirus status was reported to be diagnosed by the classifier with high specificity and sensitivity in both the original and validation cohorts. A further reported finding was that TCR beta sequences accurately predicted the HLA-A and HLA-B alleles for most subjects in the first cohort. Some IMGT-functional V segments, including TRBV6-2 and TRBV6-3, could not be told apart with the 87-base-pair reads, so those segments were excluded. Presence/absence analyses assumed roughly uniform sequencing depth across donors, an assumption that may not hold. When HLA alleles, especially DR and DQ, strongly co-occurred, attributing TCR associations to individual alleles was difficult. According to the authors, the approach could potentially be generalized to other disease states and immunological phenotypes. Specific HLA alleles were associated with 18,000 or so TCR beta sequences at a false discovery rate of 0.05 in a later analysis. Most TCR sequences were seen in very few donors, while some public TCRs were found in many individuals. Because HLA typing was unavailable for some donors at each locus, only the typed subset was used in association tests. The sequencing pipeline was judged likely to have produced a cluster of highly shared sequence variants as a technical artifact. Because counts were too low, roughly 17 rarely observed V segments, including chromosome 9 orphons, were left out of the earlier analysis of a few hundred of the donors. In an earlier analysis of some 550 of the donors, most TCR beta V segments were observed in productive rearrangements about 90% or about 30% of the time, broadly matching IMGT annotations. Correlated functional status among segregating V segments might be attributable to linkage disequilibrium, but an unknown experimental factor could not be ruled out.

Rearrangement joined TRBV6-5 to TRBJ2-7, with a tentative D gene TRBD1 over 8 matching bases. The sample comprised PBMCs. The clonotype comes from a girl aged 2 to 9 in good health and CMV-seronegative. This receptor has the CDR3 CASTMDREGYEQYF. The DNA sequence reads TGTGCCAGCACCATGGACAGGGAGGGCTACGAGCAGTACTTC.